One and the same sample provided the 31 T cell receptor beta chains below, sequenced in a study of blood T cell repertoires in COVID-19. The table came from immunoSEQ multiplex PCR; TCRdb's copy has only in-frame clones and leaves some out. This sample has about 140,000 clones, with roughly 80% found just once. The sequenced sample was peripheral blood. These receptors were obtained from a man aged 45-60 years with acute or convalescent COVID-19.

This rearrangement joins TRBV3-1 (or the pseudogene TRBV3-2) to TRBJ2-3, with TRBD2 as a possible D gene (6 bases). CDR3 length equals 13 residues. The germline V and J ends were trimmed by 1 base and 9 bases, with 11 bases remaining between them. The germline V gene encodes CDR1 LGHDT and CDR2 YNNKEL (reference sequence). The CDR3 DNA reads TGTGCCAGCAGCCAAGGTCGGGGGAGGACGCAGTATTTT. Protein sequence: CASSQGRGRTQYF.

The J gene is TRBJ1-5, the V gene TRBV10-2; TRBD1 agrees at 9 bases. V trimming: 3 bases; J trimming: 7 bases; junction bases outside the gene matches: 7. The CDR3 loop spans 15 amino acids. CDR1 and CDR2 (germline): WSHSY, SAAADI. The CDR3 loop reads CASSEDRTGDQPQHF. The CDR3 DNA reads TGCGCCAGCAGTGAAGACCGGACAGGGGACCAGCCCCAGCATTTT.

This chain connects TRBV28 to TRBJ2-7; D is perhaps TRBD2 (7 bases). Germline CDR1 reads MDHEN; CDR2 reads SYDVKM. V was trimmed by 3 bases and J by 6 bases, leaving 15 bases between them. The CDR3 runs to 14 residues. This CDR3 is CASSFLRGGSEQYV. In nucleotides, the CDR3 is TGTGCCAGCAGTTTTTTGAGGGGGGGTAGCGAGCAGTACGTC.

The chain carries TRBV10-3 and TRBJ1-6, with D possibly TRBD1 on 6 matching bases. V shed 10 bases and J shed 0 bases, with 13 bases lying between them. Germline CDR1 ENHRY, CDR2 SYGVKD. The CDR3 runs 15 residues. The DNA of the CDR3 is TGTGCCACCGGGGACAAGAGCTCCTATAATTCACCCCTCCACTTT. Translation gives CATGDKSSYNSPLHF.

This sequence joins TRBV7-2 and TRBJ1-4; the D is unclear. The CDR3 has 11 amino acids. The V and J ends lost 5 bases and 8 bases respectively, with 6 bases between them. Germline V CDR1 and CDR2: SGHTA, FQGNSA. CDR3 region: CASSDFEKLFF. CDR3 sequence (DNA): TGTGCCAGCAGCGACTTCGAAAAACTGTTTTTT.

With respect to this clone: This specimen includes other DNA sequences encoding the same CDR3. This chain links TRBV6-5 with TRBJ2-7; weak D call: TRBD1 (5 bases). The length of the CDR3 is 13 residues. The germline CDR1 and CDR2 sequences are MNHEY and SVGAGI. With 5 bases removed from V and 2 bases from J, the gap between germline ends came to 10 bases. The CDR3 here is CASSPVRAYEQYV. DNA for the CDR3: TGTGCCAGCAGTCCGGTCAGGGCCTACGAGCAGTACGTC.

CDR3 DNA sequence: TGCGCCAGCAGCTTGGCTTTTTTTAGCGGGGGGAACAATGAGCAGTTCTTC. Translating it yields CASSLAFFSGGNNEQFF. V gene TRBV5-1 combines with J gene TRBJ2-1, with 10 bases fitting TRBD2. The CDR3 spans 17 residues. Trimming cost V 0 bases and J 5 bases; bases outside gene matches: 8. CDR1 and CDR2 (germline): SGHRS, YFSETQ.

V and J are TRBV9 and TRBJ2-7; 9 nucleotides line up with TRBD1. The CDR3 is made up of 14 amino acids. The ends lost 2 bases at V and 5 bases at J; junction bases unmatched: 5. CDR1 is SGDLS, CDR2 YYNGEE, per germline. The chain's CDR3 is CASSVQGTGNEQYF. The CDR3 DNA reads as TGTGCCAGCAGCGTTCAAGGGACAGGGAACGAGCAGTACTTC.

The CDR3: CASSAWGPNQPQHF. The CDR3 DNA follows: TGTGCCAGCAGCGCATGGGGGCCGAATCAGCCCCAGCATTTT. This chain uses TRBV11-2 with TRBJ1-5; D might be TRBD1 (6 bases). Germline V gene lookup returns CDR1 SGHAT and CDR2 FQNNGV. The CDR3 spans 14 residues. V lost 5 bases to trimming and J lost 4 bases, with 12 bases between them.

Regarding this clone: The sample has other DNA sequences that encode this CDR3 too. In nucleotides, the CDR3 is TGTGCCACCAGCAGGGAACAGGGCGCCAACTATGGCTACACCTTC. This codes for CATSREQGANYGYTF. The chain couples TRBV15 to TRBJ1-2, with D perhaps TRBD1 (6 bases). CDR1 is LNHNV, CDR2 YYDKDF, per germline (reference sequence). The CDR3 spans 15 residues. The V end was cut by 3 bases, the J end by 2 bases, with 13 bases between.

The chain links TRBV18 to TRBJ2-7; TRBD1 might be the D (5 bases). Germline CDR1 reads KGHSH; CDR2 reads LQKENI. The length of the CDR3 is 13 residues. Trimming cost V 8 bases and J 1 base, with 12 bases left between them. The CDR3 loop reads CASAAGLSYEQYF. The CDR3 DNA sequence: TGTGCCAGCGCCGCAGGGTTGTCCTACGAGCAGTACTTC.

The rearrangement uses TRBV28 and TRBJ1-1; TRBD1 matches 8 bases. J lost 5 bases, V lost 2 bases, and 13 bases had no gene match. This CDR3 is 17 amino acids long. In germline, CDR1 is MDHEN, CDR2 SYDVKM. CDR3 in amino acids: CASSLSTGGTRVTEAFF. The CDR3 nucleotides read TGTGCCAGCAGTTTAAGTACAGGGGGAACGCGGGTAACTGAAGCTTTCTTT.

The chain is built from TRBV12-5 and TRBJ2-4, with TRBD2 identical over 7 bases. V dropped 0 bases and J dropped 7; count of bases not matched to a gene: 9. The germline V gene encodes CDR1 LGHNT and CDR2 FRNRAP. The CDR3 extends over 16 amino acids. CDR3: CASGLVPGAGNNIQYF. The CDR3 DNA reads as TGTGCTAGTGGTTTGGTACCGGGAGCGGGGAACAACATTCAGTACTTC.

The gene calls are TRBV19 and TRBJ2-7; TRBD1 agrees at 9 bases. Per the germline V gene, CDR1 is LNHDA and CDR2 is SQIVND (reference sequence). The trim removed 1 base at V and 7 bases at J, leaving 8 bases unmatched. This CDR3 is 15 amino acids long. The DNA of the CDR3 is TGTGCCAGTAGTATAGGGGGGACAGGGCCTTCGGAGCAGTACTTC. It translates to CASSIGGTGPSEQYF.

The CDR3 DNA reads TGTGCCAGCAGCCAAGCCCAGGGTAGGGACACCGGGGAGCTGTTTTTT. Translation gives CASSQAQGRDTGELFF. V and J are TRBV4-2 and TRBJ2-2, with a weak D call TRBD1 (5 bases). The V end lost 1 base, the J end lost 3 bases, and 12 bases lay between the germline ends. There are 16 residues in the CDR3. Germline V gene data show CDR1 as LGHNA and CDR2 as YNFKEQ.

J is TRBJ2-7 and V is TRBV7-9; D possibly corresponds to TRBD1 (5 bases). Germline V gives CDR1 SEHNR, CDR2 FQNEAQ (reference sequence). The CDR3 loop spans 16 amino acids. V lost 1 base and J 1 base, leaving 14 bases between the germline ends. The CDR3 sequence is CASSLETRVPSYEQYF. In DNA, the CDR3 is TGTGCCAGCAGCTTAGAAACCAGGGTTCCTTCCTACGAGCAGTACTTC.

As DNA, the CDR3 is TGTGCCAGCAGCCGCGGACAGGACCCGTATCAGCCCCAGCATTTT. Translating it yields CASSRGQDPYQPQHF. The rearrangement links TRBV3-1 (or the pseudogene TRBV3-2) to TRBJ1-5; 7 bases are shared with TRBD1. Germline values: CDR1 LGHDT, CDR2 YNNKEL (reference sequence). This CDR3 has 15 residues. V gave up 4 bases and J gave up 5 bases; unmatched junction bases: 8.

The chain is built from TRBV18 and TRBJ1-2; possibly TRBD1 for D (6 bases). V gave up 3 bases and J gave up 7 bases, with 12 bases separating them. The CDR3 runs 13 residues. Germline V lookup: CDR1 KGHSH, CDR2 LQKENI. The CDR3 nucleotides are TGTGCCAGCTCACCTAAGGGGGTCTCTGGCTACACCTTC. This gives the protein CASSPKGVSGYTF.

This clone was seen once. This chain links TRBV5-4 with TRBJ1-3; D ambiguous. Trimming took 0 bases from V and 1 from J, leaving 2 bases between them. Germline V lookup: CDR1 SGHNT, CDR2 YYREEE (reference sequence). This CDR3 has 13 residues. The CDR3 coding sequence is TGTGCCAGCAGCTTGGTATCTGGAAACACCATATATTTT. Translated, it gives CASSLVSGNTIYF.

The chain joins TRBV24-1 to TRBJ2-5, with D unresolved. V was shortened by 5 bases and J by 1 base, with 7 bases between the two germline ends. This CDR3 spans 13 amino acids. The V gene's germline CDR1 is KGHDR and CDR2 SFDVKD. The CDR3 bases are TGTGCCACCAGTGGTAGCCCCCAAGAGACCCAGTACTTC. It encodes CATSGSPQETQYF.

The chain has TRBV9 and TRBJ1-2, with TRBD1 matching 7 bases. The CDR3 sequence is 19 residues long. Per germline, CDR1 SGDLS and CDR2 YYNGEE. V shed 4 bases and J 6 bases; nucleotides not matched to a gene: 24. CDR3 region: CASSPTPRDSSMPRNGYTF. The CDR3, as DNA: TGTGCCAGCAGCCCCACCCCCCGGGACAGCTCTATGCCCAGGAATGGCTACACCTTC.

This clone was observed a handful of times. J is TRBJ2-3 and V is TRBV10-3, with a possible D match to TRBD1 (6 bases). The CDR3 spans 15 residues. Germline values: CDR1 ENHRY, CDR2 SYGVKD. Deletions cut 4 bases from V and 2 bases from J, with 13 bases between. CDR3 coding DNA: TGTGCCATCAGTGCCATGACAGGAGTCACAGATACGCAGTATTTT. As protein: CAISAMTGVTDTQYF.

The chain links TRBV28 to TRBJ1-2, with 9 bases aligning to TRBD1. J gave up 10 bases and V 6 bases, and 15 bases lay outside the gene matches. CDR1 MDHEN and CDR2 SYDVKM come from the germline V gene. This CDR3 comprises 15 residues. CDR3 protein: CASRPATGGIKDYTF. In DNA, the CDR3 is TGTGCCAGCAGACCCGCCACAGGGGGCATAAAGGACTACACCTTC.

This clone appeared a single time. The rearrangement links TRBV2 to TRBJ1-2; D gene ambiguous. There are 12 residues in the CDR3. Germline V lookup: CDR1 SNHLY, CDR2 FYNNEI. Trimming left V 9 bases short and J 7 bases short, with 15 bases between. The CDR3 here is CASVTESSGYTF. The CDR3 DNA reads as TGTGCCAGTGTAACAGAGAGTAGTGGCTACACCTTC. Full variable domain (missing parts from reference TRBV2 and TRBJ1-2): EPEVTQTPSHQVTQMGQEVILRCVPISNHLYFYWYRQILGQKVEFLVSFYNNEISEKSEIFDDQFSVERPDGSNFTLKIRSTKLEDSAMYFCASVTESSGYTFGSGTRLTVV.

The chain employs TRBV7-6 and TRBJ2-1; 11 bases are a match to TRBD2. J was trimmed by 4 bases and V by 1 base; bases with no gene match: 6. The CDR3 consists of 17 residues. Germline CDR1 reads SGHVS; CDR2 reads FNYEAQ. DNA for the CDR3: TGTGCCAGCAGCTTAGGATTAGGGACTAGCGGTTACAATGAGCAGTTCTTC. Translated, it gives CASSLGLGTSGYNEQFF.

The chain combines TRBV10-3 with TRBJ2-7; perhaps TRBD2 as D (5 bases). Germline loops: CDR1 ENHRY, CDR2 SYGVKD. The CDR3 is 12 amino acids. V lost 11 bases, J lost 3 bases, and 14 bases lay in between. The CDR3 here is CAVRGVNYEQYV. The CDR3 DNA follows: TGTGCCGTCCGGGGAGTCAACTACGAGCAGTACGTC.

V gene TRBV6-5 combines with J gene TRBJ2-5; 8 bases line up with TRBD2. Germline V CDR1 and CDR2: MNHEY, SVGAGI. V was clipped by 8 bases and J by 2 bases; unmatched bases: 4. The CDR3 spans 13 residues. Written as DNA, the CDR3 is TGTGCCAGCCCCGGGGGGGGGCAAGAGACCCAGTACTTC. Encoded protein: CASPGGGQETQYF.

The V gene is TRBV10-3, the J gene TRBJ2-2, with 8 bases lining up with TRBD2. The trim removed 7 bases at V and 8 bases at J, leaving 12 bases unmatched. There are 15 residues in the CDR3. Germline V gives CDR1 ENHRY, CDR2 SYGVKD. This chain's CDR3 is CAIKAGDTHAGELFF. The CDR3 DNA follows: TGTGCCATCAAAGCGGGGGACACACATGCAGGGGAGCTGTTTTTT.

This sequence joins TRBV28 and TRBJ2-1; TRBD2 matches 7 bases. With 6 bases clipped from V and 8 bases from J, the junction kept 13 bases outside the gene matches. The CDR3 extends over 15 amino acids. The germline V gene has CDR1 MDHEN and CDR2 SYDVKM. The CDR3 loop reads CASSRARGVKDEQFF. CDR3 nucleotide sequence: TGTGCCAGCAGCCGAGCCCGGGGGGTCAAGGATGAGCAGTTCTTC.

The genes are TRBV10-2 and TRBJ1-2; 8 bases are a match to TRBD1. With V trimmed by 10 bases and J by 7 bases, 8 bases remained unmatched. CDR1 is WSHSY, CDR2 SAAADI, per germline. CDR3 size: 12 residues. CDR3: CATTAGGFGYTF. The CDR3 DNA reads TGCGCCACTACCGCAGGGGGCTTTGGCTACACCTTC.

This clone was found once. The chain is built from TRBV19 and TRBJ1-6; possibly TRBD1 for D (6 bases). The CDR3 has 15 residues. The germline CDR1 and CDR2 sequences are LNHDA and SQIVND (reference sequence). V lost 3 bases and J 7 bases, leaving 13 bases between the germline ends. For the CDR3, the DNA is TGTGCCAGTAGTATGGTAAAGGGGGGGAATTCACCCCTCCACTTT. Its protein product is CASSMVKGGNSPLHF. The variable domain in full, with the rest retrieved from reference TRBV19 and TRBJ1-6, is DGGITQSPKYLFRKEGQNVTLSCEQNLNHDAMYWYRQDPGQGLRLIYYSQIVNDFQKGDIAEGYSVSREKKESFPLTVTSAQKNPTAFYLCASSMVKGGNSPLHFGNGTRLTVT.